A single sample gave rise to the 9 T cell receptor beta chains below, sequenced in a study of cytomegalovirus exposure and HLA in healthy donors. The method was immunoSEQ multiplex PCR; TCRdb's version includes in-frame clones alone and lacks a portion of them. This sample has about 240,000 clones, with 75% to 90% found just once. Specimen: PBMCs. The receptors stem from a woman in her 30s in good health and CMV-seropositive.

The rearrangement joins TRBV7-6 to TRBJ2-1; 14 nucleotides match TRBD2. Trimming removed 5 bases from V and 9 bases from J; junction bases left unmatched: 15. CDR1 SGHVS and CDR2 FNYEAQ come from the germline V gene. This CDR3 is built from 18 residues. CDR3 DNA: TGTGCCAGCAGCCTCGGGACTAGCGGGAGTTTGGCCTGGGGTGAGCAGTTCTTC. This gives the protein CASSLGTSGSLAWGEQFF.

V and J are TRBV5-1 and TRBJ2-3; 13 nucleotides agree with TRBD2. V lost 2 bases, J lost 2 bases, and 5 bases stayed unmatched. This CDR3 is built from 17 residues. CDR1 is SGHRS, CDR2 YFSETQ, per germline. CDR3 nucleotides: TGCGCCAGCAGCTTAGGACTAGCGGGAGAAATCACAGATACGCAGTATTTT. The encoded protein is CASSLGLAGEITDTQYF.

The rearrangement links TRBV19 to TRBJ2-2; D might be TRBD2 (5 bases). CDR1 and CDR2 from the germline V gene are LNHDA and SQIVND (reference sequence). The CDR3 loop spans 13 amino acids. Deletions cut 7 bases from V and 5 bases from J, with 11 bases between. DNA for the CDR3: TGTGCCAGTAATCGGGGATCGACCGGGGAGCTGTTTTTT. Residues: CASNRGSTGELFF.

The rearrangement joins TRBV30 to TRBJ1-1; 7 bases align to TRBD1. The J segment lost 8 bases and the V segment lost 0 bases, leaving 3 bases of the junction unmatched. The length of the CDR3 is 12 residues. Germline CDR1 GTSNPN, CDR2 SVGIG (reference sequence). Written as DNA, the CDR3 is TGTGCCTGGAGTGTAGGGACAGCAGAAGCTTTCTTT. Amino acids: CAWSVGTAEAFF.

This rearrangement joins TRBV19 to TRBJ1-1; TRBD1 aligns across 12 bases. This CDR3 has 16 residues. V lost 4 bases to trimming and J lost 10 bases; unmatched junction nucleotides: 13. CDR1 and CDR2 from the germline V gene are LNHDA and SQIVND (reference sequence). The CDR3 protein is CASSTRPGQGAGGAFF. The CDR3 region has the DNA TGTGCCAGTAGTACCCGACCGGGACAGGGGGCGGGAGGAGCTTTCTTT.

V is TRBV28 and J is TRBJ2-1; no clear D gene. CDR3 length: 16 amino acids. V gave up 6 bases and J gave up 0 bases, with 15 bases separating them. The germline V gene has CDR1 MDHEN and CDR2 SYDVKM. DNA of the CDR3: TGTGCCAGCAGACCCTACAGCTTTCCCTCCTACAATGAGCAGTTCTTC. Its translation: CASRPYSFPSYNEQFF.

This clone was recorded only once. The chain carries TRBV4-2 and TRBJ2-3, with a tentative D call TRBD2 (6 bases). CDR3 length: 14 amino acids. V lost 4 bases, J lost 6 bases, and 14 bases lay in between. Germline V CDR1 and CDR2: LGHNA, YNFKEQ. The DNA of the CDR3 is TGTGCCAGCAGCCCTACGGGGGTAGCGGATACGCAGTATTTT. Translation: CASSPTGVADTQYF.

This clone was detected once. This chain uses TRBV2 with TRBJ2-2; 12 nucleotides line up with TRBD2. CDR3 length equals 17 residues. V was clipped by 4 bases and J by 3 bases; unmatched bases: 6. Germline CDR1 reads SNHLY; CDR2 reads FYNNEI. The CDR3 region is CASSGSSGRAHTGELFF. The CDR3 DNA reads TGTGCCAGCAGTGGGTCTAGCGGGAGGGCGCACACCGGGGAGCTGTTTTTT.

The rearrangement uses TRBV19 and TRBJ2-1; 11 nucleotides align to TRBD1. V was pared by 6 bases and J by 4 bases, with 5 bases of the junction left unmatched. CDR1 is LNHDA and CDR2 is SQIVND in the germline V gene (reference sequence). This CDR3 contains 15 residues. In nucleotides, the CDR3 is TGTGCCAGTAGCCTTGGGACAGGGGGGTACAATGAGCAGTTCTTC. Translation: CASSLGTGGYNEQFF.